The entry below describes one T cell receptor (beta chain). The target antigen is unknown. Germline V gives CDR1 MNHNY, CDR2 SVGAGI (reference sequence). With 6 bases clipped from V and 1 base from J, the junction kept 1 base outside the gene matches. This CDR3 contains 14 residues. These data originate in a study of shared clonotypes between healthy human individuals. Study at large: Two women and a few men aged 18 to 49 served as donors.

General observations from the study: For naive CD4 cells, around 5.1% of clonotypes were shared across a few donors.

Recent acute infections and vaccinations were absent in the healthy HIV-negative adult donors. The donors, all of them Caucasian adults, lived in Nashville, Tennessee. TCRdb's copy holds only in-frame clones and misses some; the assay was immunoSEQ multiplex PCR. The repertoire includes about 2.3 million clones, 85% to 95% of them detected once, and 0.3% to 0.45% sits in the top ten. The sample taken for sequencing was naive CD4+ T cells from PBMCs. Subset here: CD45RA+ positively selected. The V call is TRBV6-6, the J call TRBJ1-5, with 9 bases aligning to TRBD1. This clonotype was sampled from a man aged 18-30 years in good health. Some clones in this sample may be carry-over from other donors' samples. For the CDR3, the DNA is TGTGCCAGCAGGGGACAGGGCAGCAATCAGCCCCAGCATTTT. The encoded protein is CASRGQGSNQPQHF.